This TCR beta chain was identified during a study of cytomegalovirus exposure and HLA in healthy donors. Study conclusions and caveats: For TCR beta chains, V- and J-gene trimming was later linked to a missense DCLRE1C variant.

The V and J ends lost 4 bases and 7 bases, in that order; junction bases with no gene match: 3. This CDR3 spans 14 amino acids. Germline CDR1 is SGHRS and CDR2 is YFSETQ. In regard to this clone: Antigen specificity is unknown.

Amplification used 60 Vbeta primers and 13 Jbeta primers. Clones were sequenced by immunoSEQ multiplex PCR, and TCRdb holds only the in-frame ones, with some missing. The table records roughly 120,000 clones, around 69% of them present only once. The chain joins TRBV5-1 to TRBJ1-4; TRBD1 agrees at 11 bases. Material: PBMCs. This clonotype originated in a man aged 45-60 years in good health and CMV-seropositive. CDR3 residues: CASSPGTGGEKLFF. In DNA form, the CDR3 reads TGCGCCAGCAGCCCCGGGACAGGGGGTGAAAAACTGTTTTTT.